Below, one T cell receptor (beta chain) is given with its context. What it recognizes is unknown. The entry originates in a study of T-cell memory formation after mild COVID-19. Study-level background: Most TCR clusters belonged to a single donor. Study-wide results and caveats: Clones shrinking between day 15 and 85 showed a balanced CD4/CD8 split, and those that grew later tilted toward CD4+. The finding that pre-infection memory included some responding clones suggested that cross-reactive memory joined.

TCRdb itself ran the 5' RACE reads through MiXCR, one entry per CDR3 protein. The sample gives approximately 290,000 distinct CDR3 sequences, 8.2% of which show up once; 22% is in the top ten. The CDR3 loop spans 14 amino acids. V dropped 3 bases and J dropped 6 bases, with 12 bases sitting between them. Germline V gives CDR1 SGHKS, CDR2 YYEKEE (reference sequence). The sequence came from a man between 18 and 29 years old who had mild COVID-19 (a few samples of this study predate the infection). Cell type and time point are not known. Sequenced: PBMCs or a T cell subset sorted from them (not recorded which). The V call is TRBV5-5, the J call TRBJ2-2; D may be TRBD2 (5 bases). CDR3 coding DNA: TGTGCCAGCAGCTCTGCTCGGGGTTCCGGGGAGCTGTTTTTT. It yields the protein CASSSARGSGELFF.